This section outlines one T cell receptor beta chain sequence together with its context. Each donor was nominally healthy when sampled (though unrecorded immune exposures were likely). This entry belongs to a study of cytomegalovirus exposure and HLA in healthy donors. It was with 60 Vbeta and 13 Jbeta primers that the PCR ran. Sequenced by immunoSEQ multiplex PCR; TCRdb stores in-frame clones only, minus some. The sample records approximately 240,000 clones, about 89% being singletons. This CDR3 contains 13 residues. V gave up 1 base and J gave up 7 bases, with 7 bases separating them. The V gene's germline CDR1 is SGHVS and CDR2 FNYEAQ.

This clonotype originated in a young woman in good health and CMV-seronegative. The chain couples TRBV7-6 to TRBJ2-2; no clear D gene. Sequenced input: PBMCs. The DNA for the CDR3 is TGTGCCAGCAGCTTAGGTACTGGCGGGGAGCTGTTTTTT. Translated, it gives CASSLGTGGELFF.